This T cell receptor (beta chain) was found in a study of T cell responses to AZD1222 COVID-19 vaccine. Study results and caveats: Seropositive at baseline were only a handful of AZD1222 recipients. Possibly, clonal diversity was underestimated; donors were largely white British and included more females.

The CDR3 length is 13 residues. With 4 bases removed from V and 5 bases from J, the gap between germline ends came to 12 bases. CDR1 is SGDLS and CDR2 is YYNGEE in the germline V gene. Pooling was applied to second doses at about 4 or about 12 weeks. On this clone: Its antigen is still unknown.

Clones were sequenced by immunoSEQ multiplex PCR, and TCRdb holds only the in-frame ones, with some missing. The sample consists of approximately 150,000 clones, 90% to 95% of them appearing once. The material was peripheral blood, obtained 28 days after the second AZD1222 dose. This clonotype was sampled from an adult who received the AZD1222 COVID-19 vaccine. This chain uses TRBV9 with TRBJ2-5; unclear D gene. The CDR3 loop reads CASSRWLGETQYF. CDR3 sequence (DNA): TGTGCCAGCAGCCGGTGGCTAGGGGAGACCCAGTACTTC.